Listed below are T cell receptor beta chains from one sample, sequenced in a study of post-analysis software for immune sequencing data. One entry per CDR3 protein, called by TCRdb with MiXCR from the PCR reads. The profile shows 800,000 to 950,000 distinct CDR3 sequences, approximately 50% of them singletons. What was sequenced was blood. The origin of the receptors is a girl aged 10-17 years with multiple sclerosis. Both conserved end residues are part of each CDR3. Each record gives: CDR3 length, V gene, clone size, J gene, D gene, CDR3 DNA, CDR3 protein. A D gene is named only where the DNA matches it firmly. A clone size is listed for some rows: how often the clone was seen (once, few, many), or a class if it is expanded.

>15|TRBV7-3|many|TRBJ2-3|TRBD2
TGTGCCAGCTCCTCCGGGACTAGCGGCACAGATACGCAGTATTTT
CASSSGTSGTDTQYF
>18|TRBV14|-|TRBJ1-1|TRBD1
TGTGCCAGCAGCCAAGATATATATTGGACAGGTCCTCACACTGAAGCTTTCTTT
CASSQDIYWTGPHTEAFF
>16|TRBV10-3|-|TRBJ2-1|-
TGTGCCATCAAGATGTCGGCGGGACCCACCTACAATGAGCAGTTCTTC
CAIKMSAGPTYNEQFF
>15|TRBV27|-|TRBJ2-3|-
TGTGCCAGCAGTTACAGGGTTAGTGGTACAGATACGCAGTATTTT
CASSYRVSGTDTQYF
>18|TRBV27|few|TRBJ2-3|TRBD2
TGTGCCAGCAGTCAGTCAGGACTAGCGGGTCTACCCACAGATACGCAGTATTTT
CASSQSGLAGLPTDTQYF
>15|TRBV29-1|-|TRBJ1-2|TRBD1
TGCAGCGTTGAAGGGGAACAGGGGGCGAACTATGGCTACACCTTC
CSVEGEQGANYGYTF
>15|TRBV5-6|-|TRBJ2-7|-
TGTGCCAGCAGCTTGGCCCGGACAGTGGCCTACGAGCAGTACTTC
CASSLARTVAYEQYF
>17|TRBV21-1|-|TRBJ2-1|-
TGTGCCAGCAGCAAGGGGGCTAGCGGGAGTCAAGGCAATGAGCAGTTCTTC
CASSKGASGSQGNEQFF
>14|TRBV20-1|-|TRBJ2-7|TRBD2
TGCAGTGCGAGCGGACTAGCGGGAGGAGGCGAGCAGTACTTC
CSASGLAGGGEQYF
>13|TRBV9|few|TRBJ1-2|-
TGTGCCAGCAGCCCCGAGGGGCATCTTGGCTACACCTTC
CASSPEGHLGYTF
>15|TRBV27|-|TRBJ1-1|-
TGTGCCAGCAGTTTAACGGGGGGCAGCAACACTGAAGCTTTCTTT
CASSLTGGSNTEAFF
>14|TRBV29-1|-|TRBJ2-1|-
TGCAGCGGACTTTATAGGTTAAGCCACAATGAGCAGTTCTTC
CSGLYRLSHNEQFF
>19|TRBV2|-|TRBJ2-1|TRBD2
TGTGCCAGCAGGGCCGGACTAGCGGGGGGGCCGTTAAATTACAATGAGCAGTTCTTC
CASRAGLAGGPLNYNEQFF
>16|TRBV21-1|-|TRBJ2-5|-
TGTGCCAGCAGCTCTGTAAGGGGGGCGAGGAAGGAGACCCAGTACTTC
CASSSVRGARKETQYF
>14|TRBV3-1|-|TRBJ1-5|-
TGTGCCAGCAGCCAAGACGGAAACAATCAGCCCCAGCATTTT
CASSQDGNNQPQHF
>14|TRBV29-1|few|TRBJ2-7|TRBD1
TGCAGCGTCCATGGGGGACAGGGGTCCTACGAGCAGTACTTC
CSVHGGQGSYEQYF
>13|TRBV12-5|-|TRBJ1-2|-
TGTGCTAGTGGTTCAACAGGGACCTATGGCTACACCTTC
CASGSTGTYGYTF
>14|TRBV24-1|-|TRBJ2-1|TRBD2
TGTGCCACCAGTGACCGGACTAGGTACGATGAGCAGTTCTTC
CATSDRTRYDEQFF
>15|TRBV3-1|-|TRBJ1-2|-
TGTGCCAGCAGCCAAGATCTCCTGGTTAACTATGGCTACACCTTC
CASSQDLLVNYGYTF
>15|TRBV6-1|-|TRBJ2-5|-
TGTGCCAGCAGTGAAGCGCCCGGACAGAGAGAGACCCAGTACTTC
CASSEAPGQRETQYF
>15|TRBV12-3/TRBV12-4|few|TRBJ2-7|-
TGTGCCAGCAGCCCCGGGACACCGAGATTTCACGAGCAGTACTTC
CASSPGTPRFHEQYF
>14|TRBV20-1|-|TRBJ2-1|TRBD1
TGCAGTGCTAGAATGGGACAGGGCTACAATGAGCAGTTCTTC
CSARMGQGYNEQFF
>16|TRBV20-1|-|TRBJ1-2|TRBD1
TGCAGTGCTAAATCCGATGGGACAGCCGCGAACTATGGCTACACCTTC
CSAKSDGTAANYGYTF
>13|TRBV5-1|-|TRBJ1-1|-
TGCGCCAGCACCGGGAGGGCGGACACTGAAGCTTTCTTT
CASTGRADTEAFF
>14|TRBV29-1|-|TRBJ2-5|TRBD2
TGCAGCGTTGAGCCGGCGGGGGGAGGCGAGACCCAGTACTTC
CSVEPAGGGETQYF
>14|TRBV7-8|few|TRBJ2-7|TRBD2
TGTGCCAGCAGCTCAGCGGGGAGCACCTACGAGCAGTACTTC
CASSSAGSTYEQYF
>11|TRBV30|-|TRBJ2-1|-
TGTGCCTGGACGGACTACAATGAGCAGTTCTTC
CAWTDYNEQFF
>13|TRBV5-6|few|TRBJ1-4|-
TGTGCCAGCAGCTTGGTTCCATTGGGTAACCTGTTTTTT
CASSLVPLGNLFF
>14|TRBV5-6|-|TRBJ2-5|-
TGTGCCAGCAGCTTGGATCAGGGCCAAGAGACCCAGTACTTC
CASSLDQGQETQYF
>12|TRBV7-8|-|TRBJ2-4|TRBD1
TGTGCCAGCAGCCTCCGGGACAGCCTACAGTACTTC
CASSLRDSLQYF
>15|TRBV20-1|-|TRBJ2-7|-
TGCAGTGCTAGAGATATGAGGGTGTCCTCCTACGAGCAGTACTTC
CSARDMRVSSYEQYF
>17|TRBV7-3|-|TRBJ2-1|TRBD1
TGTGCCAGCAGCTTAATGGACAGGAAGAGCTCCTACAATGAGCAGTTCTTC
CASSLMDRKSSYNEQFF
>18|TRBV6-5|-|TRBJ2-1|-
TGTGTCAGCAGTTACCCGAGGGAGGGGGGGGGAGCCTACAATGAGCAGTTCTTC
CVSSYPREGGGAYNEQFF
>13|TRBV29-1|-|TRBJ1-1|TRBD1
TGCAGCGTTGACGTACAGGGGCAGACTGAAGCTTTCTTT
CSVDVQGQTEAFF
>14|TRBV5-1|-|TRBJ1-2|-
TGCGCCAGCAGCTCCGACAGACCCCTCTATGGCTACACCTTC
CASSSDRPLYGYTF
>12|TRBV6-5|few|TRBJ2-4|TRBD2
TGTGCCAGAACGGGGGGAAGGAACATTCAGTACTTC
CARTGGRNIQYF
>13|TRBV20-1|-|TRBJ2-3|TRBD2
TGCAGTGCTAGCAGAGCGGGAACGGATACGCAGTATTTT
CSASRAGTDTQYF
>17|TRBV7-9|-|TRBJ2-1|-
TGTGCCAGCAGCGGCAGAGGTTCGGGAATAATCTACAATGAGCAGTTCTTC
CASSGRGSGIIYNEQFF
>14|TRBV29-1|once|TRBJ2-7|TRBD1
TGCAGCGGATCGGGACAGGGGGCAGGTGGCGAGCAGTACTTC
CSGSGQGAGGEQYF
>16|TRBV3-1|-|TRBJ1-1|-
TGTGCCAGCAGCCACTTGCGCGGCAGCACCAACACTGAAGCTTTCTTT
CASSHLRGSTNTEAFF
>16|TRBV4-2|-|TRBJ2-3|TRBD2
TGTGCCAGCAGCCAAGATCTAGCGGGGGGAACAGATACGCAGTATTTT
CASSQDLAGGTDTQYF
>15|TRBV29-1|-|TRBJ2-1|-
TGCAGCGTTGACTCCCGGGCAGGGTATGATAATGAGCAGTTCTTC
CSVDSRAGYDNEQFF
>15|TRBV2|-|TRBJ2-7|-
TGTGCCAGCAGTGAAGCGCGGAAGGCGACCTACGAGCAGTACTTC
CASSEARKATYEQYF
>14|TRBV6-2/TRBV6-3|-|TRBJ2-4|-
TGTGCCAGCACCCGGGACTCCTCCGGAAACATTCAGTACTTC
CASTRDSSGNIQYF
>15|TRBV9|few|TRBJ1-4|-
TGTGCCAGCAGCGAGGACATTGCAACTAATGAAAAACTGTTTTTT
CASSEDIATNEKLFF
>18|TRBV14|-|TRBJ2-6|TRBD1
TGTGCCAGCGGCCACACCGGGACAGGCCGCTCTGGGGCCAACGTCCTGACTTTC
CASGHTGTGRSGANVLTF
>12|TRBV29-1|-|TRBJ2-1|TRBD1
TGCAGCGTTCAAAGGACAGGGGGAGAGCAGTTCTTC
CSVQRTGGEQFF
>13|TRBV12-3/TRBV12-4|few|TRBJ2-7|TRBD1
TGTGCCAGCAGTTATGGACAGGGGGCCGAGCAGTACTTC
CASSYGQGAEQYF
>13|TRBV12-3/TRBV12-4|few|TRBJ2-3|-
TGTGCCAGCAGTTTGTCAGGGGCTAGTCCGCAGTATTTT
CASSLSGASPQYF
>15|TRBV29-1|-|TRBJ2-1|TRBD1
TGCAGCGTTGTTGTCCTGACAGGGACCTACAATGAGCAGTTCTTC
CSVVVLTGTYNEQFF
>21|TRBV3-1|few|TRBJ2-1|-
TGTGCCAGCAGCCAAGATTGGAGCCGGGACAATACTTATCAAGGGAGCAATGAGCAGTTCTTC
CASSQDWSRDNTYQGSNEQFF
>13|TRBV20-1|-|TRBJ2-5|-
TGCAGTGCTCAGACTAGTGGGAAAGAGACCCAGTACTTC
CSAQTSGKETQYF
>15|TRBV7-3|-|TRBJ2-1|TRBD1
TGTGCCAGCAGCCCCGGACAGGGAAGGCTCCATGAGCAGTTCTTC
CASSPGQGRLHEQFF
>16|TRBV20-1|-|TRBJ1-5|TRBD1
TGCAGTGCTAGAGTCCCCCCGAACAGGGGAAATCAGCCCCAGCATTTT
CSARVPPNRGNQPQHF
>15|TRBV12-3/TRBV12-4|few|TRBJ2-5|-
TGTGCCAGCAGCCAAGTAGGACAGCCCTCGGGGACCCAGTACTTC
CASSQVGQPSGTQYF